This TCR beta chain is from a study of response to subunit inactivated influenza vaccine. Germline CDR1 reads LGHDT; CDR2 reads YNNKEL (reference sequence). The CDR3 extends over 15 amino acids. The trim removed 3 bases at V and 10 bases at J, leaving 9 bases unmatched. A single record per CDR3 protein comes from TCRdb applying MiXCR to the RT-PCR reads. Seen here are 450,000 to 600,000 distinct CDR3 sequences, more than 7% observed once, and the top ten hold less than 15%. Study-wide points: A suggestion made by the authors is that each seasonal influenza vaccination recruits few new T cells.

Comments on this clonotype: Its antigen remains unknown.

The receptor was isolated from a man aged 50-75 years who received an inactivated influenza vaccine. The source was PBMCs from blood, collected around 2 years after vaccination. The chain is built from TRBV3-1 and TRBJ1-6; 7 bases agree with TRBD1. CDR3 nucleotide sequence: TGTGCCAGCAGCCATTGGACAGGTGCCGACTCACCCCTCCACTTT. Translated: CASSHWTGADSPLHF.